This TCR beta chain was obtained from a study of cytomegalovirus exposure and HLA in healthy donors (TCRdb year 2017). About the study as a whole: In an earlier analysis of 587 of the donors, 276 Gb of sequence data and 90 million to 120 million unique TCR beta sequences from roughly 200 million T cells were reported. On average, 235,054 unique TCR beta nucleotide sequences were sequenced per donor among some 420 genotyped donors of the cohort, with around 19% of those sequences being non-productive. The genetic ancestry cluster associated with self-reported Caucasian donors included 81% of the roughly 400 genotyped donors. To predict cytomegalovirus infection status, the study brought together high-throughput TCR immunosequencing, statistical association of individual TCRs with disease status, and machine learning. A later genetic analysis used genome-wide SNP genotypes for 398 of the 666 donors, treating that subset as a discovery cohort. A separate validation cohort of 90 to 150 different subjects was used in addition to the roughly 620-subject first cohort. An early release that covered some 630 HLA-typed donors contained approximately 300 gigabases of sequencing data and about 84 million unique TCR sequences. Class I and class II HLA loci were covered by the typing at four-digit resolution. The study was designed to test whether signatures of past pathogen exposure could be identified by cataloging public T cell receptors. Typing coverage differed by locus: A, B, C, DRB1 and DQB1 were typed in about 629-640 donors, DQA1 in 500 to 550, DPA1 in around 580, and DPB1 in around 440. In an earlier analysis of roughly 580 of the donors, high-throughput TCR beta sequencing was used to judge whether each TCR beta V gene segment behaved as functional or pseudogenic. The study profiled the T cell repertoires of 666 subjects by immunosequencing and related them to cytomegalovirus serostatus. All discovery cohort repertoires had been generated on a single sequencing platform. To study patterns of TCR occurrence, a later analysis re-analyzed previously published TCR beta repertoires from 500 to 850 donors and added high-resolution HLA genotyping. Donor age, sex, ethnicity and CMV serostatus were collected together with the repertoire data. About five DR-DQ haplotypes were treated as single units for association and clustering because of strong linkage in the cohort. Rather than drawing on any new phenotypic data, the later analysis identified candidate immune exposures from TCR beta sequences and the way those sequences occurred across donors. Results and caveats for the whole study, not just this receptor: Roughly uniform sequencing depth across donors was assumed in presence/absence analyses, although this assumption may not hold. A later analysis found that TCR association rates varied across HLA loci, with DRB1 alleles showing the most associated TCRs and HLA-C alleles the fewest. Only TCR beta chains were sequenced in this cohort, and the absence of alpha or paired-chain data limited detectable features. When HLA alleles, especially DR and DQ, strongly co-occurred, attributing TCR associations to individual alleles was difficult. According to the authors, the approach could potentially be generalized to other disease states and immunological phenotypes. Most CMV-associated TCR beta chains appeared to be HLA-restricted in a later analysis, and the HLA associations seemed to be driven largely by CMV exposure. Because HLA typing was unavailable for some donors at each locus, only the typed subset was used in association tests. The study gave a list of about 170 TCR beta chains associated with cytomegalovirus. Three of the identified cytomegalovirus-associated TCR beta chains were confirmed in vitro to be specific for cytomegalovirus antigens. In a later genetic analysis, fewer N-insertions in productive TCRs were reported among donors in an Asian-associated ancestry cluster than the approximately 670-donor mean. A further reported finding was that TCR beta sequences accurately predicted the HLA-A and HLA-B alleles for most subjects in the first cohort. The earlier analysis of some 540 of the donors excluded roughly 17 rarely observed V segments, including chromosome 9 orphons, because counts were too low. At a false discovery rate of 0.05, a later analysis linked 15,000 to 20,000 TCR beta sequences to specific HLA alleles. Several of the top co-occurrence clusters appeared to be linked to parvovirus B19, influenza, CMV and Epstein-Barr virus, according to a later analysis. The classifier was reported to diagnose cytomegalovirus status with high specificity and sensitivity in both the original cohort and the validation cohort. Compared with equally common non-associated chains, HLA-associated TCR beta chains in a later analysis were more clonally expanded and had lower generation probabilities. V-gene and J-gene trimming of TCR beta chains was associated with a missense DCLRE1C variant in a later genetic analysis, and the association was replicated in an independent cohort. Across donors, most TCR sequences were observed very rarely, whereas some public TCRs were present in many individuals. Because the 87-base-pair reads could not distinguish some IMGT-functional V segments, including TRBV6-2 and TRBV6-3, those segments were excluded. CMV serostatus was the only immune exposure information available for the cohort. A cluster of highly shared sequence variants was judged likely to represent a technical artifact of the sequencing pipeline. In an earlier analysis of 587 of the donors, most TCR beta V segments appeared in productive rearrangements about 87% or about 30% of the time, broadly matching IMGT annotations. Correlated functional status among segregating V segments might be attributable to linkage disequilibrium, but an unknown experimental factor could not be ruled out.

V loses 7 bases of germline sequence and J loses 0 bases, and the interval between the two ends is 13 bases. The CDR3 runs 13 residues from the cysteine to the phenylalanine. The kept DNA is CDR3 alone, 39 bases in frame from the first base. Via the germline V gene, CDR1 is SQVTM and CDR2 ANQGSEA. The cohort was made up of hundreds of healthy bone marrow donors. At the time of sampling, all cohort members were nominally healthy, though unrecorded immune exposures were likely present. The donor tested CMV seropositive, placing the donor among the 289 seropositive members of the cohort. A peripheral blood sample was collected from each donor, and TCR beta sequencing was performed on peripheral blood mononuclear cells. The Qiagen DNeasy Blood Extraction Kit was used to extract genomic DNA from the blood cell samples. Libraries were built with the immunoSEQ multiplex PCR assay. For the multiplex PCR, a mixture combining 60 forward primers for TCR Vbeta segments and 13 reverse primers for TCR Jbeta segments was used. A multiplex PCR assay on genomic DNA amplified the CDR3 region of rearranged TCR beta genes. The Illumina HiSeq System was used to sequence the amplified TCR beta libraries as 87-base-pair reads. Turning to the authors' computational methods: In a later analysis, 70 million to 95 million unique TCR beta chains were counted across the roughly 610 repertoires, and roughly 11 million of these chains were shared by at least two donors. Raw reads were error-corrected and collapsed into unique sequences by a nearest-neighbor algorithm in which closely related sequences were merged to remove PCR and sequencing errors. To assign V, D and J gene segments, CDR3 sequences were aligned to IMGT reference sequences. Each retained sequence needed at least a six-nucleotide match to both a V gene segment and a J gene segment. Rearrangements were classified as productive when the CDR3 lacked stop codons and remained in frame with V and J, and all other rearrangements were classified as non-productive. CDR3 was defined by IMGT convention, running from the second conserved V-encoded cysteine to the conserved J-encoded phenylalanine. The earlier analysis of some 600 of the donors excluded sequences that lacked an unambiguous match to a single V gene segment. An earlier analysis of fewer than 650 of the donors classified V segments as functional when productive rearrangements were above 56.7% and as segregating when the standard deviation between donors was above 5%. A statistical classification framework was built to diagnose cytomegalovirus status from the catalog of TCR beta chain sequences. In a later analysis, TCR nucleotide sequences were compared against IMGT/GENE-DB human TR gene sequences so that V and J genes could be assigned. The TCRdist pipeline was used in a later analysis to assign CDR3 sequences and most-parsimonious VDJ recombination scenarios. In a later analysis, each TCR beta chain was defined by its CDR3 amino acid sequence together with its V-gene family, and reads without a unique V-gene family were excluded. To address suspected cross-contamination and a sequencing artifact, a later analysis removed a few hundred highly shared, low-generation-probability nucleotide sequences. A later analysis calculated a clonal expansion index for each public chain from normalized within-repertoire ranks of inferred template counts. In a later analysis, generation probabilities were computed using a VDJ recombination model fitted to out-of-frame rearrangements, and the results were checked against IGoR. In a later analysis, hypergeometric tests were used to score TCR-TCR, TCR-HLA and TCR-CMV co-occurrence, with a repertoire-size bias correction applied to TCR pairs. In a later analysis, false discovery rates were estimated by permuting HLA or CMV assignments 20 times. In a later analysis, co-occurring TCRs were grouped using DBSCAN, with TCRdist sequence similarity added in when clustering inside HLA-allele-positive subsets. For co-occurrence clustering, repertoires with fewer than 30,000 or more than 120,000 public chains were excluded, along with 4 to 6 repertoires with anomalous nucleotide sharing. This immuneACCESS table, as held by TCRdb, lists in-frame sequences with V and J called but not all clones. Of the missing ones, under half trace to an unresolved V gene in checked studies; the others have no known cause. V and J calls and clone size come straight from that table; D and trimming were deduced from the DNA. Counted in this sample were under 140,000 clones; less than 85% of them appeared once. The ten largest clones capture under 15% of the sample.

Regarding this clone: What antigen it recognizes has not been identified. Base qualities are not provided; no much larger clone lies one nucleotide away.

Sequencing input: PBMCs. The V and J genes are TRBV29-1 and TRBJ2-7; the D segment could be TRBD2, given 7 matching bases. The TCR originated in a man aged 25-40 years in good health and CMV-seropositive. The sequence in DNA is TGCAGCGCTGAGGGGGGGAGCTCCTACGAGCAGTACTTC. The translation is CSAEGGSSYEQYF.